The rows below give T cell receptor beta chains drawn from one sample of a study of cytotoxic CD8 clonotypes in ibrutinib-treated CLL. The method was immunoSEQ multiplex PCR; TCRdb's version includes in-frame clones alone and lacks a portion of them. The data show about 130,000 clones, approximately 83% seen once. Sequenced material: PBMCs, taken after 24 months of ibrutinib treatment. All receptors derive from a human donor with chronic lymphocytic leukemia. Both conserved end residues are part of each CDR3. The D gene is left open where the match is weak. Clone size is not always given. Where it is, it says once, few, many or a class for expanded clones.

v_call	j_call	d_call	clone_size	cdr3_nt	cdr3_aa
TRBV6-5	TRBJ2-1	-	medium-sized	TGTGCCAGCAGTTACTCTGGGGGTCGGGAGCAGTTCTTC	CASSYSGGREQFF
TRBV10-3	TRBJ2-5	TRBD1	-	TGTGCCATCAGAGCGGGGACAGGGGGCCGCCAAGAGACCCAGTACTTC	CAIRAGTGGRQETQYF
TRBV18	TRBJ1-3	-	-	TGTGCCAGCTCACCAACCGGGGCTGAAGGAAACACCATATATTTT	CASSPTGAEGNTIYF
TRBV25-1	TRBJ2-5	-	-	TGTGCCAGCAGCCCCCAAGCGTTTCAAGAGACCCAGTACTTC	CASSPQAFQETQYF
TRBV28	TRBJ2-7	-	-	TGTGCCAGCAGTCCACAGGGAACGGGCCTCCACGAGCAGTACTTC	CASSPQGTGLHEQYF
TRBV19	TRBJ1-2	-	-	TGTGCCAGTAGTGTACAGGGAGGGGAATCCTATGGCTACACCTTC	CASSVQGGESYGYTF
TRBV5-5	TRBJ2-6	-	once	TGTGCCAGCAGCTTGGAACCGACGATCACTGGGGCCAACGTCCTGACTTTC	CASSLEPTITGANVLTF
TRBV7-9	TRBJ1-1	-	-	TGTGCCAGCAGCTTGACCAGGGGGAACACTGAAGCTTTCTTT	CASSLTRGNTEAFF
TRBV4-1	TRBJ1-1	-	-	TGCGCCAGCAGCCACCCCCGGGCAGGGGCCGACACTGAAGCTTTCTTT	CASSHPRAGADTEAFF
TRBV7-2	TRBJ1-2	-	-	TGTGCCAGCAGCTTAGTAGGCCTTTATGGCTACACCTTC	CASSLVGLYGYTF
TRBV23-1	TRBJ1-1	TRBD1	few	TGCGCCAGCAGTCAACTCCTACCTTCAACCCGAGGACAGGGGATGAACACTGAAGCTTTCTTT	CASSQLLPSTRGQGMNTEAFF
TRBV30	TRBJ1-6	-	-	TGTGCCTGGAGTGCAGGACAGACCTATAATTCACCCCTCCACTTT	CAWSAGQTYNSPLHF
TRBV28	TRBJ1-5	-	-	TGTGCCAGCAACCCTACAGGGAGCGGCAATCAGCCCCAGCATTTT	CASNPTGSGNQPQHF
TRBV27	TRBJ1-1	-	-	TGTGCCAGCAGGGCCAGTGAACCGAACACTGAAGCTTTCTTT	CASRASEPNTEAFF
TRBV19	TRBJ1-2	TRBD1	-	TGTGCCAGTAGTCCCCAGGGGGTCGATAACTATGGCTACACCTTC	CASSPQGVDNYGYTF
TRBV4-1	TRBJ2-3	TRBD1	-	TGCGCCAGCAGCCAAGAGGGACAGGGGGTGGTAGATACGCAGTATTTT	CASSQEGQGVVDTQYF
TRBV5-1	TRBJ1-4	-	once	TGCGCCAGCAGCTTAGAGCAGGGTCATACGTCGGAAGAGGTGGAAAAACTGTTTTTT	CASSLEQGHTSEEVEKLFF
TRBV4-2	TRBJ2-2	TRBD1	-	TGTGCCAGCAGCCAGGCAGGGACAGGGGGGCCCGCTAACACCGGGGAGCTGTTTTTT	CASSQAGTGGPANTGELFF
TRBV6-1	TRBJ2-2	-	-	TGTGCCAGCAGCCGACACACCGGGGAGCTGTTTTTT	CASSRHTGELFF
TRBV19	TRBJ2-5	-	few	TGTGCCAGTAGAAAAGACCCGTCAGGGGGGAACCCTCAAGAGACCCAGTACTTC	CASRKDPSGGNPQETQYF
TRBV21-1	TRBJ1-4	-	-	TGTGCCAGCAGCAAAGCGCCCGGGACAGGGCGATTTGCAACTAATGAAAAACTGTTTTTT	CASSKAPGTGRFATNEKLFF
TRBV4-1	TRBJ1-3	-	-	TGCGCCAGCAGCCAAGAGGGGATAAAAGGGGTCTCTGGAAACACCATATATTTT	CASSQEGIKGVSGNTIYF
TRBV30	TRBJ2-7	TRBD1	-	TGTGCCTTACGGGACAGGGGGTACGAGCAGTACTTC	CALRDRGYEQYF
TRBV5-4	TRBJ2-2	-	-	TGTGCCAGCAGCTTGGCTGGGGGCGCGAACACCGGGGAGCTGTTTTTT	CASSLAGGANTGELFF
TRBV19	TRBJ1-2	-	-	TGTGCCAGTAATTCAGTAGGGAGGGGACGAGGCTACACCTTC	CASNSVGRGRGYTF
TRBV30	TRBJ2-3	TRBD2	once	TGTGCCTGGAGTGTACAAGCGGGGCTCTCAGATACGCAGTATTTT	CAWSVQAGLSDTQYF
TRBV28	TRBJ2-3	TRBD2	few	TGTGCCAGCAGTTACCTCTTGAGACTAGCGGGGGGGTCCACAGATACGCAGTATTTT	CASSYLLRLAGGSTDTQYF
TRBV11-2	TRBJ2-7	TRBD2	-	TGTGCCAGCAGTCAAAGAGGGAGCGGGAGGCCCGGGAACGAGCAGTACTTC	CASSQRGSGRPGNEQYF
TRBV7-9	TRBJ2-5	-	-	TGTGCCAGCAGCTTGCATCCAGGGGGGGCGGAGACCCAGTACTTC	CASSLHPGGAETQYF
TRBV5-1	TRBJ2-7	-	-	TGCGCCAGCAGCTTGGACAGGGCCTACGAGCAGTACTTC	CASSLDRAYEQYF
TRBV4-2	TRBJ2-1	-	-	TGTGCCAGCAGCCATCCCCCCCGCAATGAGCAGTTCTTC	CASSHPPRNEQFF
TRBV11-3	TRBJ1-1	-	-	TGTGCCAGCAGCTTCTCGCGTTTCTTT	CASSFSRFF
TRBV5-1	TRBJ1-4	-	-	TGCGCCAGCAGCTTGTCGGGCTTAGGAACTAATGAAAAACTGTTTTTT	CASSLSGLGTNEKLFF
TRBV5-1	TRBJ2-6	-	-	TGCGCCAGCAGCCCGAAACCCCGCGAGGCCAACGTCCTGACTTTC	CASSPKPREANVLTF
TRBV4-3	TRBJ1-6	TRBD1	-	TGCGCCAGCAGCCAAGAGGACAGGGGACATAATTCACCCCTCCACTTT	CASSQEDRGHNSPLHF
TRBV5-6	TRBJ1-3	-	once	TGTGCCAGCAGCTTGGCCTCTGGAAACACCATATATTTT	CASSLASGNTIYF
TRBV7-9	TRBJ1-4	-	-	TGTGCCAGCAGCTTAGCTTGGCCCAAGGAAGTAATCGAAAAACTGTTTTTT	CASSLAWPKEVIEKLFF
TRBV28	TRBJ2-1	-	-	TGTGCTGGTTGCCGACAAAGCTCCTACAATGAGCAGTTCTTC	CAGCRQSSYNEQFF
TRBV29-1	TRBJ1-5	-	-	TGCAGCGTTGTATTGGGGGAATCGTATCAGCCCCAGCATTTT	CSVVLGESYQPQHF
TRBV10-3	TRBJ2-7	TRBD2	-	TGTGCCATCAGTGGACTAGCGTCCTACGAGCAGTACTTC	CAISGLASYEQYF
TRBV30	TRBJ1-4	TRBD1	few	TGTGCCTGGTCCCGGGACAGGTATGAAAAACTGTTTTTT	CAWSRDRYEKLFF
TRBV15	TRBJ2-1	TRBD2	-	TGTGCCACCAGCATCGGACTAGCGGGCCGTTACAATGAGCAGTTCTTC	CATSIGLAGRYNEQFF
TRBV19	TRBJ1-1	-	-	TGTGCCAGTAGTATAAGGTTGGGGAGGAACCGAGTCCCTGAAGCTTTCTTT	CASSIRLGRNRVPEAFF
TRBV29-1	TRBJ1-2	TRBD1	-	TGCAGCGTTGAAACAGGGGGGTTGGACTATGGCTACACCTTC	CSVETGGLDYGYTF